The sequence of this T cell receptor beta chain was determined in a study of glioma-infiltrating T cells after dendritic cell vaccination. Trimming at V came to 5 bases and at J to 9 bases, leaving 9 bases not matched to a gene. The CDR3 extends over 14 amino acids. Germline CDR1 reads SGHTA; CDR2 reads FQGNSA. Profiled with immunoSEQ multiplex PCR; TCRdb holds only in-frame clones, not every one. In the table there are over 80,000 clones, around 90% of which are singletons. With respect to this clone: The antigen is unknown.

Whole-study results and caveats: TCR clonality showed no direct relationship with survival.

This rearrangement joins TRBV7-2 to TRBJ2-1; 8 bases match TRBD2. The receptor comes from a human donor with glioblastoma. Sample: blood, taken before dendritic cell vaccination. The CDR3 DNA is TGTGCCAGCAGCCGCCGTGGACTAGCCCCTGAGCAGTTCTTC. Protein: CASSRRGLAPEQFF.